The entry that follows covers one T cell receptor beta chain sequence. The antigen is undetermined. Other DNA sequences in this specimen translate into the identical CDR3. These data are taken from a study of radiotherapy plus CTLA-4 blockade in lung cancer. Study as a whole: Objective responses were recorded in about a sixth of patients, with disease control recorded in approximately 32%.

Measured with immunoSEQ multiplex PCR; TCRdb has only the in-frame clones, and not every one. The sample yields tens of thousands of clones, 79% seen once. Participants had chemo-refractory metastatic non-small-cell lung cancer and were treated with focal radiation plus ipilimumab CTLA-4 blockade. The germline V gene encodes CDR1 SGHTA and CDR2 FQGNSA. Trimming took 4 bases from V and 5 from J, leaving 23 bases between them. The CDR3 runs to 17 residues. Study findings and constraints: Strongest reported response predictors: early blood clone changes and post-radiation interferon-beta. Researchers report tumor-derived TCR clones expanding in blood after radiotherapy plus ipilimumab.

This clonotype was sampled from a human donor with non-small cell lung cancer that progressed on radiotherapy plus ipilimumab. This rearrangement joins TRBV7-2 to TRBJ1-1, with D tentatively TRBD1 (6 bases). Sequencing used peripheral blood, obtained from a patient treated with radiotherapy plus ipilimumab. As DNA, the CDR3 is TGTGCCAGCAGCTCCCTCGCAGGGGTGATTGGGGGGACTGAAGCTTTCTTT. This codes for CASSSLAGVIGGTEAFF. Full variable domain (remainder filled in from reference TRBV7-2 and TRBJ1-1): GAGVSQSPSNKVTEKGKDVELRCDPISGHTALYWYRQSLGQGLEFLIYFQGNSAPDKSGLPSDRFSAERTGGSVSTLTIQRTQQEDSAVYLCASSSLAGVIGGTEAFFGQGTRLTVV.